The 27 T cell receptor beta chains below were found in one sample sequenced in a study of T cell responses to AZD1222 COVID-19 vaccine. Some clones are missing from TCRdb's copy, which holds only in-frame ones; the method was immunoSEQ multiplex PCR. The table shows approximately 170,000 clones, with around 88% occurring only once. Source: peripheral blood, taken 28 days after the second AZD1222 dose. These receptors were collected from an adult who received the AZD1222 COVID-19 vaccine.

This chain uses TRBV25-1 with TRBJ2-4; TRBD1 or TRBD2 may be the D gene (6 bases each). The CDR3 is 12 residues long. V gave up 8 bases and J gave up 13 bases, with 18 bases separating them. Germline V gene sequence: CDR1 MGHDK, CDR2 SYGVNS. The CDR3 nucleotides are TGTGCCAGCGGTCGGAGCGCGGGACACCAGTACTTC. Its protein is CASGRSAGHQYF.

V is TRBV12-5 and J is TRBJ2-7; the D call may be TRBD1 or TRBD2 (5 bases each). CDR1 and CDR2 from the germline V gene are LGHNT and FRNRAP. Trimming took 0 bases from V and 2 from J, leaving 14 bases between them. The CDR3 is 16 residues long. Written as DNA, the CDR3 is TGTGCTAGTGGTTTGGTATTGGGGCAGGGAGCCTACGAGCAGTACTTC. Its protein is CASGLVLGQGAYEQYF.

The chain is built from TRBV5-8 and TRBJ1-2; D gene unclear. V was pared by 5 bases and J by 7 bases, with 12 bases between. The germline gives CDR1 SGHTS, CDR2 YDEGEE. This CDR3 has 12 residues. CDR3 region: CASSSFSGGYTF. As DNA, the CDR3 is TGTGCCAGCAGTTCGTTCTCGGGTGGCTACACCTTC.

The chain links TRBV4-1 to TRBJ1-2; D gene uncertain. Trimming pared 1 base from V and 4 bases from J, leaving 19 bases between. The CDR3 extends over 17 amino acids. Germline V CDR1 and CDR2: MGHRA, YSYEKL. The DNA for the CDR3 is TGCGCCAGCAGCCAAGGGGCTATGGCCTCTGATCTCTATGGCTACACCTTC. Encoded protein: CASSQGAMASDLYGYTF.

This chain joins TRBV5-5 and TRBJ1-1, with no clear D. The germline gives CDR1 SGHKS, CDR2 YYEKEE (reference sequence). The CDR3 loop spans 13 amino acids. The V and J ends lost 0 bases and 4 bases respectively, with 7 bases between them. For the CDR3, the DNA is TGTGCCAGCAGCTTGGTAGGGAGCACTGAAGCTTTCTTT. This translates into CASSLVGSTEAFF.

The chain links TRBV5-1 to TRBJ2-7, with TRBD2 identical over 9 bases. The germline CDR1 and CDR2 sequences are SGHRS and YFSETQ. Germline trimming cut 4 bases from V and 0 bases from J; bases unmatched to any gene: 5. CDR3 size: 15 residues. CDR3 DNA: TGCGCCAGCAGCGCTAGCGGGGAGAGCTCCTACGAGCAGTACTTC. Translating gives CASSASGESSYEQYF. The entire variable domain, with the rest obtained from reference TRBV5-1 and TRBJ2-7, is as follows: KAGVTQTPRYLIKTRGQQVTLSCSPISGHRSVSWYQQTPGQGLQFLFEYFSETQRNKGNFPGRFSGRQFSNSRSEMNVSTLELGDSALYLCASSASGESSYEQYFGPGTRLTVT.

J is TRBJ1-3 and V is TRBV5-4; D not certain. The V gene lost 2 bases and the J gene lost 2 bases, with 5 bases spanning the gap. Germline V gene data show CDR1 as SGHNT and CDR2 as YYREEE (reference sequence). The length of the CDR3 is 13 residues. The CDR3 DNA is TGTGCCAGCAGCTTTAGAACTGGAAACACCATATATTTT. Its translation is CASSFRTGNTIYF.

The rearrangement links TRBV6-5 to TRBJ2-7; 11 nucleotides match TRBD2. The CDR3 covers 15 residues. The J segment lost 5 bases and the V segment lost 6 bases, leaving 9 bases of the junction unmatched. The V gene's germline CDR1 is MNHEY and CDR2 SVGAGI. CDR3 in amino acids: CASSLSGGGLNEQYF. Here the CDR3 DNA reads TGTGCCAGCAGCCTTAGCGGGGGGGGTTTGAACGAGCAGTACTTC.

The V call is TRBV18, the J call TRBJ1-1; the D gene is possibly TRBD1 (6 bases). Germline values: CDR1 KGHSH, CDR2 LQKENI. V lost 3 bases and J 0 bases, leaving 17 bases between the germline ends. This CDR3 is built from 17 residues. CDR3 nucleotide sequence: TGTGCCAGCTCACCCCCCGGGGGGGCCAGCATGAACACTGAAGCTTTCTTT. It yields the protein CASSPPGGASMNTEAFF.

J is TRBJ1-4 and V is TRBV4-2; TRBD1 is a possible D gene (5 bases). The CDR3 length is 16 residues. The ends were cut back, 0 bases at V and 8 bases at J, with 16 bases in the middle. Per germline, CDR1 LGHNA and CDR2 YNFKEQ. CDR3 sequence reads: CASSQEGARYLEKLFF. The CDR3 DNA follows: TGTGCCAGCAGCCAAGAAGGGGCCCGCTACTTGGAAAAACTGTTTTTT.

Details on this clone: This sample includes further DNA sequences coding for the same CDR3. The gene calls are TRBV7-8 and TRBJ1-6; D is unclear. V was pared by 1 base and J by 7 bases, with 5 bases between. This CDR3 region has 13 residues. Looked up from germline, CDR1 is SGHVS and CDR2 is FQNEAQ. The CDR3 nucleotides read TGTGCCAGCAGCTTAGGTGCCAATTCACCCCTCCACTTT. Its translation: CASSLGANSPLHF.

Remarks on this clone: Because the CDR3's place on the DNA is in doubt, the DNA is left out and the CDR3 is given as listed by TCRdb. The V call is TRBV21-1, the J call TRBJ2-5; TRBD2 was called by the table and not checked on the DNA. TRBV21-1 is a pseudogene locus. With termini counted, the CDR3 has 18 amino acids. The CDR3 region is CASSTPWGGGAQGETQYF.

This chain's CDR3 is CASSIGGAGNTIYF. The CDR3 bases are TGTGCCAGTAGTATCGGCGGGGCGGGAAACACCATATATTTT. V usage is TRBV19 and J usage is TRBJ1-3; TRBD1 might be the D (5 bases). Germline lookup yields CDR1 LNHDA and CDR2 SQIVND (reference sequence). Trimming removed 3 bases at V and 4 bases at J, with 10 bases between. The CDR3 runs to 14 residues.

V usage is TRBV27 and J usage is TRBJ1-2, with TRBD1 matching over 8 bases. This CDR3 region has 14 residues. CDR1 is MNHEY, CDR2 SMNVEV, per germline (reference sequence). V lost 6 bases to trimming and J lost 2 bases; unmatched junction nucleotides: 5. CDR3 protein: CASSYGTGNYGYTF. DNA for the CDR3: TGTGCCAGCAGCTATGGGACAGGAAACTATGGCTACACCTTC.

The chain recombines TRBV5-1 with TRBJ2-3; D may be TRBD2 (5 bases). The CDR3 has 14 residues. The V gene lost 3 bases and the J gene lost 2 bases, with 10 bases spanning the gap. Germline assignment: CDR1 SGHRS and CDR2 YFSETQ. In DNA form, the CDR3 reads TGCGCCAGCAGCTCCGAGAGGGCCACAGATACGCAGTATTTT. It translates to CASSSERATDTQYF. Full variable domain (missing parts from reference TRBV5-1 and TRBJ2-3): KAGVTQTPRYLIKTRGQQVTLSCSPISGHRSVSWYQQTPGQGLQFLFEYFSETQRNKGNFPGRFSGRQFSNSRSEMNVSTLELGDSALYLCASSSERATDTQYFGPGTRLTVL.

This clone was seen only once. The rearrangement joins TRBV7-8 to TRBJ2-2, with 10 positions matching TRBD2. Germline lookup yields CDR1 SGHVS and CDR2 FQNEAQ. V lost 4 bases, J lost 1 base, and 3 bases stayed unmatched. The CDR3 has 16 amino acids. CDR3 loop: CASSSRTSGNTGELFF. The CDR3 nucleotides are TGTGCCAGCAGCTCCAGGACTAGCGGGAACACCGGGGAGCTGTTTTTT.

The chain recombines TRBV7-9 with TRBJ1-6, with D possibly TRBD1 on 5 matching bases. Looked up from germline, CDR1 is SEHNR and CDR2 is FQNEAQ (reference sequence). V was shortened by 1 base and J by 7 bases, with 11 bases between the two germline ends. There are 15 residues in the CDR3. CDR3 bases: TGTGCCAGCAGCTTAGATCCAGGGAGGAATTCACCCCTCCACTTT. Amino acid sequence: CASSLDPGRNSPLHF.

CDR3 sequence (DNA): TGTGCCAGCAGCTCCCCCGGACCCTCTTGGGACACTGAAGCTTTCTTT. This sequence encodes CASSSPGPSWDTEAFF. This sequence joins TRBV5-8 and TRBJ1-1; D is uncertain. CDR1 is SGHTS, CDR2 YDEGEE, per germline. The CDR3 extends over 16 amino acids. Trimming stripped 3 bases from V and 3 bases from J, with 18 bases between.

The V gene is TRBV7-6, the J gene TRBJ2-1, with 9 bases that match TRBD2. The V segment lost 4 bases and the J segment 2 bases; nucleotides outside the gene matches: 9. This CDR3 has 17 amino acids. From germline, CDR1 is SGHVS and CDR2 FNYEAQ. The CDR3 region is CASSSALAGITYNEQFF. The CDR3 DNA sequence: TGTGCCAGCAGCTCCGCTCTAGCGGGGATTACCTACAATGAGCAGTTCTTC.

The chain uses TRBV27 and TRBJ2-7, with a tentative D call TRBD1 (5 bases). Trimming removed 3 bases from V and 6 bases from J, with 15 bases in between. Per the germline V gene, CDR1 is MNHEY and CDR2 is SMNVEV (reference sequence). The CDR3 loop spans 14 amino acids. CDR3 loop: CASSFSTGSSEQYF. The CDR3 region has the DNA TGTGCCAGCAGTTTTAGTACAGGTTCATCCGAGCAGTACTTC.

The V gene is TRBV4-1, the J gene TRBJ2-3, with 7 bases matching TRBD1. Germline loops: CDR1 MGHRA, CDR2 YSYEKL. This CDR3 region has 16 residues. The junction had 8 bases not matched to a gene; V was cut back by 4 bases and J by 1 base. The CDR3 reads CASSLRRQGGTDTQYF. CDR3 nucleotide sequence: TGCGCCAGCAGCCTCCGCCGACAGGGAGGCACAGATACGCAGTATTTT.

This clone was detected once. The CDR3 loop is CASSSDPGSYNSPLHF. The CDR3 coding sequence is TGTGCCAGCAGCTCCGATCCGGGCTCCTATAATTCACCCCTCCACTTT. This chain connects TRBV5-6 to TRBJ1-6; D unresolved. Deletions cut 3 bases from V and 0 bases from J, with 10 bases between. This CDR3 region has 16 residues. The germline gives CDR1 SGHDT, CDR2 YYEEEE. Drawing the rest from reference TRBV5-6 and TRBJ1-6, the complete variable domain is DAGVTQSPTHLIKTRGQQVTLRCSPKSGHDTVSWYQQALGQGPQFIFQYYEEEERQRGNFPDRFSGHQFPNYSSELNVNALLLGDSALYLCASSSDPGSYNSPLHFGNGTRLTVT.

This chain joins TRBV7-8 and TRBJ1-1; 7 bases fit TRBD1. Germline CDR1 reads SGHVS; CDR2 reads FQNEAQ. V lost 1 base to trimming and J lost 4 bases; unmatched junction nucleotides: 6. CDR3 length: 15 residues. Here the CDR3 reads CASSLVGQATTEAFF. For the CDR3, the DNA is TGTGCCAGCAGCTTAGTAGGACAGGCCACCACTGAAGCTTTCTTT.

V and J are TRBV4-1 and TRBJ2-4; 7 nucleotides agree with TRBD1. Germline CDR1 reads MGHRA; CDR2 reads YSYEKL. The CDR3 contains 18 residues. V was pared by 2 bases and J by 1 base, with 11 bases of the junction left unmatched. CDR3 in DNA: TGCGCCAGCAGCCAACCCCATGAAGGGGGCTGGGCCAAAAACATTCAGTACTTC. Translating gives CASSQPHEGGWAKNIQYF.

Here the CDR3 DNA reads TGTGCCAGCAGCTTGGTCACCCCTGGAAACACCATATATTTT. This codes for CASSLVTPGNTIYF. The chain links TRBV5-8 to TRBJ1-3, with unresolved D. This CDR3 has 14 amino acids. Looked up from germline, CDR1 is SGHTS and CDR2 is YDEGEE. Trimming removed 0 bases at V and 2 bases at J, with 6 bases between.

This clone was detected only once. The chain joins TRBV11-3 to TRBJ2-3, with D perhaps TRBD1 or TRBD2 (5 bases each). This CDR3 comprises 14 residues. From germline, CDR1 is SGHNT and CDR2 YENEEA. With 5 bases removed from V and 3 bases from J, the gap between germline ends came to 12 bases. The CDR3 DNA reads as TGTGCCAGCAGCGACCCGGGGCGAACAGATACGCAGTATTTT. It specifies CASSDPGRTDTQYF.

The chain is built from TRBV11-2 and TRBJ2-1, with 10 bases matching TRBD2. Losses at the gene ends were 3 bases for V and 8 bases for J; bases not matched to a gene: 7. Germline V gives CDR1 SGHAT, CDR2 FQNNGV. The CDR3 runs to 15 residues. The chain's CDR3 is CASSFVSGGLDEQFF. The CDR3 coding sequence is TGTGCCAGCAGCTTTGTTAGCGGGGGGCTGGATGAGCAGTTCTTC.